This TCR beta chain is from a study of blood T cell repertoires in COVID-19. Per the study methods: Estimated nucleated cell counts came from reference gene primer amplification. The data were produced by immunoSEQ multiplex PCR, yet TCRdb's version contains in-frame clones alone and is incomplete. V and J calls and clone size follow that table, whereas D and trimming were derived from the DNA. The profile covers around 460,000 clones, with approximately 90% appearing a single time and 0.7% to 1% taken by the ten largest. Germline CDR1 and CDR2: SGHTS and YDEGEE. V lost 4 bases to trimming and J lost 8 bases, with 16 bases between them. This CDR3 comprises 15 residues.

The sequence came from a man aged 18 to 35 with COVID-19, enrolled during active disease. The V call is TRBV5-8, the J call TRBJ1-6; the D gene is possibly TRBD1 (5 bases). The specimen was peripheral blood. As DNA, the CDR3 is TGTGCCAGCAGCCGGGGGGGAAGGGCCTATTCACCCCTCCACTTT. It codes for CASSRGGRAYSPLHF. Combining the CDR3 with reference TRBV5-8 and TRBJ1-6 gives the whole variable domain EAGVTQSPTHLIKTRGQQATLRCSPISGHTSVYWYQQALGLGLQFLLWYDEGEERNRGNFPPRFSGRQFPNYSSELNVNALELEDSALYLCASSRGGRAYSPLHFGNGTRLTVT.